This T cell receptor (beta chain) derives from a study of blood T cells in healthy people across ages. Notes on this clonotype: The junction departs from germline at one end; a sequencing error may be responsible.

Using a J-beta primer mix together with a sample-barcoded 5' primer, a second PCR was run for roughly 6 to 12 cycles. TCRdb recomputed calls from the 5' RACE reads with MiXCR, one row per CDR3 protein. The repertoire holds about 810,000 distinct CDR3 sequences, 35% to 40% seen once, with 10% to 15% in the top ten. The TCR was taken from a man between 18 and 29 years old in good health. Sequencing input: blood.

CDR3 amino acids: CASDSYNERYF. The CDR3 nucleotides are TGCGCCAGCGATTCCTACAATGAGCGGTACTTC. The chain combines TRBV10-2 with TRBJ2-1; a possible D gene is TRBD2 (5 bases). Per the germline V gene, CDR1 is WSHSY and CDR2 is SAAADI. The CDR3 extends over 11 amino acids.